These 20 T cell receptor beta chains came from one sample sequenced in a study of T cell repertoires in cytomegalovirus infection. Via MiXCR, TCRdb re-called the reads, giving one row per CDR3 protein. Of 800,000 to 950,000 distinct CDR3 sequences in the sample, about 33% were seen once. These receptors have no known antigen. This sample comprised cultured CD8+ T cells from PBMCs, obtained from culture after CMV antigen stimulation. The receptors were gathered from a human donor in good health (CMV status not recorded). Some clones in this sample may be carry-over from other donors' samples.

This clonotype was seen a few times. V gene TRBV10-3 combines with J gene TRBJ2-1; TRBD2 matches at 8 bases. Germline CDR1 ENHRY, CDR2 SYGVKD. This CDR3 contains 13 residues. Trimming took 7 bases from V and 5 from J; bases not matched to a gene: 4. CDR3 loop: CAITTSENNEQFF. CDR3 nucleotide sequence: TGTGCCATCACGACTAGCGAGAACAATGAGCAGTTCTTC.

The CDR3 is CASSLDSGTITYEQYF. CDR3 bases: TGTGCCAGCAGCTTAGATTCGGGGACAATTACCTACGAGCAGTACTTC. This chain joins TRBV7-9 and TRBJ2-7; tentative D call: TRBD1 (6 bases). V dropped 1 base and J dropped 2 bases, with 15 bases sitting between them. The CDR3 loop spans 16 amino acids. Germline V gives CDR1 SEHNR, CDR2 FQNEAQ (reference sequence).

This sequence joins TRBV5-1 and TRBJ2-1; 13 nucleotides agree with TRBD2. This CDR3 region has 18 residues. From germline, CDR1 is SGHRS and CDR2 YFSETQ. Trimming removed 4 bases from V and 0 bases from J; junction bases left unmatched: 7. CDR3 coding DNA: TGCGCCAGCAGCCCGGGACTAGCGGGGCCTAGCTCCTACAATGAGCAGTTCTTC. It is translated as CASSPGLAGPSSYNEQFF.

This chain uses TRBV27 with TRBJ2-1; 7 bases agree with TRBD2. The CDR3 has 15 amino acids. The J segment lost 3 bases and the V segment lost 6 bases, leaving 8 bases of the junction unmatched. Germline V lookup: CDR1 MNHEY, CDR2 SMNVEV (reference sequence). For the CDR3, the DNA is TGTGCCAGCAGGGACGGGGGGACGAACTACAATGAGCAGTTCTTC. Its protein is CASRDGGTNYNEQFF.

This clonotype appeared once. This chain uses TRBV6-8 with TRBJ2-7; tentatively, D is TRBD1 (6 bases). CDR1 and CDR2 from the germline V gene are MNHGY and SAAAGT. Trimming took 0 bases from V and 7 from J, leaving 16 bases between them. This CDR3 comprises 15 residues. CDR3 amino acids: CASSYSPDSPFEQYF. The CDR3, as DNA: TGTGCCAGCAGTTACTCCCCGGACAGCCCCTTTGAGCAGTACTTC.

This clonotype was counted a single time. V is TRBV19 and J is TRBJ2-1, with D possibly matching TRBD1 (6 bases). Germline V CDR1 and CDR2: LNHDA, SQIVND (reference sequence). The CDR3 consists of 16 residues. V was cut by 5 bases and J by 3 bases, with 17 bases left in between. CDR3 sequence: CASSAAHRERYNEQFF. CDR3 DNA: TGTGCCAGTAGTGCCGCACACAGGGAGCGCTACAATGAGCAGTTCTTC.

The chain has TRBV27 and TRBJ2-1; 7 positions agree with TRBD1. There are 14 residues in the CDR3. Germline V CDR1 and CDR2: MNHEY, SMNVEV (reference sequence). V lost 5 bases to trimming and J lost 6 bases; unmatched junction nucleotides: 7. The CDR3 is CASSMTGSGNEQFF. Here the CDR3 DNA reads TGTGCCAGCAGTATGACAGGGTCGGGCAATGAGCAGTTCTTC.

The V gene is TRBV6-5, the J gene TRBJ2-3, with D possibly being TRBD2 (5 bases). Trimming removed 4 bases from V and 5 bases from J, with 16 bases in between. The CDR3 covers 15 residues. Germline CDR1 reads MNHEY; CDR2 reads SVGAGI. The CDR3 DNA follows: TGTGCCAGCAGTTCCCAGCGGATGGTCGTAGATACGCAGTATTTT. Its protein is CASSSQRMVVDTQYF.

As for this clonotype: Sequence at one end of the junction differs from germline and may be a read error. CDR3 in DNA: TGTGCCAGCAGCTTATCAGCGGGGGGCAGGGATATGCAGTATTTT. Translation gives CASSLSAGGRDMQYF. The rearrangement links TRBV7-3 to TRBJ2-3, with 9 bases aligning to TRBD2. There are 15 residues in the CDR3. Per germline, CDR1 SGHTA and CDR2 FQGTGA.

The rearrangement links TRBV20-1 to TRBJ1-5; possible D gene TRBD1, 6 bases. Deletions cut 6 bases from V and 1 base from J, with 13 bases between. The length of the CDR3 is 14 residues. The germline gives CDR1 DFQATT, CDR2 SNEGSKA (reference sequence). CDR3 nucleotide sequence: TGCAGTGCAGACCCTCAGGGGAGCAATCAGCCCCAGCATTTT. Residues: CSADPQGSNQPQHF.

Written as DNA, the CDR3 is TGTGCCAGCAGTGAACTGGTCAGTTCCTACGAGCAGTACTTC. It translates to CASSELVSSYEQYF. The chain is built from TRBV6-1 and TRBJ2-7; D not resolved. Trimming stripped 2 bases from V and 1 base from J, with 9 bases between. In germline, CDR1 is MNHNS, CDR2 SASEGT. The CDR3 length is 14 residues.

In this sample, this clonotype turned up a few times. The CDR3 sequence: CASSLGGQGTYEQYF. The CDR3 DNA is TGTGCCAGCAGCTTAGGGGGGCAGGGGACATACGAGCAGTACTTC. The chain uses TRBV7-6 and TRBJ2-7, with D possibly TRBD1 on 6 matching bases. V shed 1 base and J shed 4 bases, with 14 bases lying between them. This CDR3 has 15 residues. The germline V gene encodes CDR1 SGHVS and CDR2 FNYEAQ.

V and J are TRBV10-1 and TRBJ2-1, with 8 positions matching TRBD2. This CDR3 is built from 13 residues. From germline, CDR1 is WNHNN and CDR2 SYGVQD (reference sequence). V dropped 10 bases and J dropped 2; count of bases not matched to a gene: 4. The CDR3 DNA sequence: TGCGCCACGAGCGGGGGCCCCTACAATGAGCAGTTCTTC. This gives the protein CATSGGPYNEQFF.

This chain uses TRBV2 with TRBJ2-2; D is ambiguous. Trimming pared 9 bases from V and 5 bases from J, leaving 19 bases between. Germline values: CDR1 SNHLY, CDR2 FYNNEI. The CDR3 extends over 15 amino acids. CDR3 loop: CASLVGGGATGELFF. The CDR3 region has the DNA TGTGCCAGTCTAGTTGGCGGTGGAGCGACCGGGGAGCTGTTTTTT.

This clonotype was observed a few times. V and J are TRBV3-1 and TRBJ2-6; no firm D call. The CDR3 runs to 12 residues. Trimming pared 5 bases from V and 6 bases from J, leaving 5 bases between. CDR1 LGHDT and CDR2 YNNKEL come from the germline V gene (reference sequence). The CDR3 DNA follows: TGTGCCAGCAGCTACATGGCCAACGTCCTGACTTTC. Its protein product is CASSYMANVLTF.

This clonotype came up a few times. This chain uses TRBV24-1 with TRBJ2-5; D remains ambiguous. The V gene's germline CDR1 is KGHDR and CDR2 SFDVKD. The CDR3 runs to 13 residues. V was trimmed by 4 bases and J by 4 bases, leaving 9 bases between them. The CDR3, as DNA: TGTGCCACCAGTGAAGTAGGTGGAGAGACCCAGTACTTC. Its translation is CATSEVGGETQYF.

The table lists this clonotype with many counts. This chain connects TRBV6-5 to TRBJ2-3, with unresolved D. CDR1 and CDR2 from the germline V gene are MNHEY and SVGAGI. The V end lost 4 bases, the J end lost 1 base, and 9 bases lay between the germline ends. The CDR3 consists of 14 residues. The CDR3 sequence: CASSLVKGTDTQYF. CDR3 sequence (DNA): TGTGCCAGCAGTTTAGTGAAGGGCACAGATACGCAGTATTTT.

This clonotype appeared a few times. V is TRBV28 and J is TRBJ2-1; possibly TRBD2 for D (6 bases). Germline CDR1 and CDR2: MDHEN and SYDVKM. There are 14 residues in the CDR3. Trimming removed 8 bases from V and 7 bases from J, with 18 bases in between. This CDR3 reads CASLTPAGRNEQFF. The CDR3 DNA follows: TGTGCCAGCCTAACCCCCGCAGGGAGGAATGAGCAGTTCTTC.

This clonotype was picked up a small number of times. The CDR3, as DNA: TGTGCCAGCAGTAGGGACTATGAGCGGGGGGATAACACCGGGGAGCTGTTTTTT. Translated, it gives CASSRDYERGDNTGELFF. This chain uses TRBV6-6 with TRBJ2-2; 9 positions match TRBD2. The trim removed 5 bases at V and 2 bases at J, leaving 12 bases unmatched. This CDR3 has 18 residues. Germline-derived CDR1 and CDR2 are MNHNY and SVGAGI (reference sequence).

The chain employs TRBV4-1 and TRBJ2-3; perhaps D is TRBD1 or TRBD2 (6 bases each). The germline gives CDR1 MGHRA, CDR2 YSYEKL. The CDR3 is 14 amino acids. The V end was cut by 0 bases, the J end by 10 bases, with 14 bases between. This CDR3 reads CASSQDGGPAPQYF. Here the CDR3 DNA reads TGCGCCAGCAGCCAAGATGGGGGGCCAGCCCCGCAGTATTTT.